The 32 T cell receptor beta chains below come from one sample, sequenced in a study of OX40 agonist ivuxolimab in advanced cancers. Clones were read by immunoSEQ multiplex PCR, and TCRdb kept only the in-frame ones, dropping some. The sample holds tens of thousands of clones, 75% to 90% seen once. The specimen was CD4+ or CD8+ T cells sorted from blood, collected in a trial of the OX40 agonist ivuxolimab. These receptor sequences come from an adult with an advanced solid tumor such as melanoma, head and neck, liver or kidney cancer.

CDR3 protein: CASSFPGGGSDEQYF. As DNA, the CDR3 is TGTGCCAGCAGCTTTCCGGGGGGAGGGTCCGACGAGCAGTACTTC. This rearrangement joins TRBV7-9 to TRBJ2-7; 7 bases are a match to TRBD2. Trimming at V came to 3 bases and at J to 5 bases, leaving 10 bases not matched to a gene. There are 15 residues in the CDR3. Germline assignment: CDR1 SEHNR and CDR2 FQNEAQ (reference sequence).

V is TRBV6-6 and J is TRBJ2-5; D unresolved. The end of the DNA aligns better with TRBJ2-7, so the J call may be wrong. This CDR3 is built from 14 residues. From germline, CDR1 is MNHNY and CDR2 SVGAGI (reference sequence). The CDR3 loop reads CASSSQVPSYEQYF. The CDR3 DNA is TGTGCCAGCAGTTCGCAGGTCCCTTCCTACGAGCAGTACTTC.

V usage is TRBV2 and J usage is TRBJ2-7; D ambiguous. CDR1 SNHLY and CDR2 FYNNEI come from the germline V gene. Trimming pared 4 bases from V and 0 bases from J, leaving 10 bases between. The CDR3 contains 14 residues. CDR3 residues: CASSVTVSSYEQYF. The CDR3, as DNA: TGTGCCAGCAGTGTCACTGTGAGCTCCTACGAGCAGTACTTC.

This chain connects TRBV4-1 to TRBJ2-3; 13 bases agree with TRBD2. With 4 bases clipped from V and 0 bases from J, the junction kept 1 base outside the gene matches. Germline V gene data show CDR1 as MGHRA and CDR2 as YSYEKL. This CDR3 is 16 amino acids long. As DNA, the CDR3 is TGCGCCAGCAGCCGGGGACTAGCGGGGAGCACAGATACGCAGTATTTT. Translation gives CASSRGLAGSTDTQYF.

This clone was seen just once. The chain uses TRBV27 and TRBJ1-2; possibly TRBD1 for D (5 bases). CDR3 length: 15 residues. The V and J ends lost 1 base and 6 bases respectively, with 15 bases between them. Germline V gene sequence: CDR1 MNHEY, CDR2 SMNVEV (reference sequence). CDR3 DNA sequence: TGTGCCAGCAGTTTATGGAGGGGTAAAGAAGATGGCTACACCTTC. Its translation is CASSLWRGKEDGYTF.

The genes are TRBV5-4 and TRBJ2-3, with D maybe TRBD2 (7 bases). V was cut by 4 bases and J by 5 bases, with 17 bases left in between. Germline CDR1 SGHNT, CDR2 YYREEE (reference sequence). This CDR3 comprises 15 residues. CDR3 DNA sequence: TGTGCCAGCAGCCCTGCTGGGGGGGGCTTAGATACGCAGTATTTT. Encoded protein: CASSPAGGGLDTQYF.

The chain uses TRBV6-6 and TRBJ2-7, with D perhaps matching TRBD1 (6 bases). CDR1 and CDR2 from the germline V gene are MNHNY and SVGAGI (reference sequence). V was cut by 0 bases and J by 1 base, with 10 bases left in between. CDR3 length equals 15 residues. The CDR3 region has the DNA TGTGCCAGCAGTTACTCGGACAGTTCTTCCTACGAGCAGTACTTC. The encoded protein is CASSYSDSSSYEQYF.

J is TRBJ2-1 and V is TRBV10-3; TRBD2 matches at 8 bases. This CDR3 has 14 amino acids. V was clipped by 8 bases and J by 0 bases; unmatched bases: 3. Germline lookup yields CDR1 ENHRY and CDR2 SYGVKD. The chain's CDR3 is CAIYSGDSYNEQFF. CDR3 nucleotide sequence: TGTGCCATCTATAGCGGGGACTCCTACAATGAGCAGTTCTTC.

This chain joins TRBV11-2 and TRBJ2-5, with D possibly TRBD2 on 6 matching bases. The CDR3 is 14 amino acids. From germline, CDR1 is SGHAT and CDR2 FQNNGV. V was clipped by 5 bases and J by 5 bases, with 15 bases between them. Here the CDR3 reads CASSPLEGGETQYF. CDR3 bases: TGTGCCAGCAGCCCTCTCGAGGGAGGCGAGACCCAGTACTTC.

The chain is built from TRBV5-4 and TRBJ1-2; D gene unclear. Trimming stripped 9 bases from V and 6 bases from J, with 15 bases between. The V gene's germline CDR1 is SGHNT and CDR2 YYREEE (reference sequence). CDR3 length equals 12 residues. CDR3 sequence reads: CATRERVDGYTF. CDR3 bases: TGTGCCACCCGGGAGAGGGTTGATGGCTACACCTTC.

V usage is TRBV7-8 and J usage is TRBJ2-1; TRBD2 agrees at 7 bases. With 2 bases clipped from V and 6 bases from J, the junction kept 7 bases outside the gene matches. The CDR3 has 15 residues. Germline V gene sequence: CDR1 SGHVS, CDR2 FQNEAQ. The DNA for the CDR3 is TGTGCCAGCAGCTTATGGGGAGGGAAAGGCAATGAGCAGTTCTTC. Translated, it gives CASSLWGGKGNEQFF.

The genes are TRBV7-9 and TRBJ1-2; D remains ambiguous. Trimming pared 5 bases from V and 0 bases from J, leaving 4 bases between. Germline V lookup: CDR1 SEHNR, CDR2 FQNEAQ (reference sequence). CDR3 length: 12 amino acids. CDR3 nucleotides: TGTGCCAGCAGCACAGCTAACTATGGCTACACCTTC. Translation: CASSTANYGYTF.

The chain joins TRBV4-2 to TRBJ2-7; TRBD1 aligns across 7 bases. CDR3 length: 18 residues. The trim removed 4 bases at V and 3 bases at J, leaving 18 bases unmatched. Germline V gene sequence: CDR1 LGHNA, CDR2 YNFKEQ. CDR3 nucleotide sequence: TGTGCCAGCAGCCCCCAAACCCAGGACCGGGACAGAGGCTACGAGCAGTACTTC. Protein: CASSPQTQDRDRGYEQYF.

The V gene is TRBV21-1, the J gene TRBJ1-3; whether TRBD1, the table's D call, matches the DNA was not checked. TRBV21-1 is classified as a pseudogene. This CDR3 comprises 20 residues. CDR3 in amino acids: CASSKVEGKQDSRSGNTIYF. The CDR3, as DNA: TGTGCCAGCAGCAAAGTCGAAGGGAAACAGGACAGCCGCTCTGGAAACACCATATATTTT.

The V and J genes are TRBV27 and TRBJ2-7, with TRBD1 matching over 9 bases. Germline V gene data show CDR1 as MNHEY and CDR2 as SMNVEV (reference sequence). The CDR3 totals 15 residues. Unmatched junction bases numbered 7, after V lost 3 bases and J lost 4 bases. The DNA of the CDR3 is TGTGCCAGCAGTTTGCCGGGACAGGGACGGTACGAGCAGTACTTC. Amino acids: CASSLPGQGRYEQYF.

The V and J genes are TRBV27 and TRBJ2-7; no reliable D call. The CDR3 length is 13 residues. CDR1 MNHEY and CDR2 SMNVEV come from the germline V gene (reference sequence). Trimming took off 1 base at V and 4 bases at J, with 8 bases between the two ends. The CDR3 sequence: CASSLFRSYEQYF. For the CDR3, the DNA is TGTGCCAGCAGTTTATTCCGGTCATACGAGCAGTACTTC.

This clone was observed once. The chain uses TRBV2 and TRBJ2-1; D is unresolved. The CDR3 runs to 12 residues. V gave up 9 bases and J gave up 6 bases, with 12 bases separating them. Germline V lookup: CDR1 SNHLY, CDR2 FYNNEI. CDR3 coding DNA: TGTGCCAGACTTCTAGGGCCCAATGAGCAGTTCTTC. Protein: CARLLGPNEQFF.

The chain employs TRBV5-1 and TRBJ2-2; a possible D gene is TRBD2 (7 bases). CDR1 is SGHRS and CDR2 is YFSETQ in the germline V gene. V was pared by 4 bases and J by 1 base, with 17 bases between. The CDR3 has 17 residues. DNA for the CDR3: TGCGCCAGCAGCCACCCCCGGGGGGCAGTGAACACCGGGGAGCTGTTTTTT. Translating gives CASSHPRGAVNTGELFF.

The rearrangement links TRBV6-6 to TRBJ2-4; 11 bases align to TRBD2. Germline V CDR1 and CDR2: MNHNY, SVGAGI (reference sequence). Unmatched junction bases numbered 8, after V lost 10 bases and J lost 9 bases. The length of the CDR3 is 13 residues. This chain's CDR3 is CATIAGGGIIQYF. The CDR3 DNA reads TGTGCCACCATAGCGGGGGGGGGTATCATTCAGTACTTC.

This sequence joins TRBV4-1 and TRBJ2-1, with D unresolved. This CDR3 has 12 residues. V lost 6 bases, J lost 6 bases, and 9 bases lay in between. Germline CDR1 MGHRA, CDR2 YSYEKL. CDR3 loop: CASSSDPNEQFF. The CDR3 nucleotides are TGCGCCAGCAGTTCCGACCCCAATGAGCAGTTCTTC.

The chain recombines TRBV9 with TRBJ2-3; TRBD2 matches 11 bases. The CDR3 loop spans 15 amino acids. The germline V gene has CDR1 SGDLS and CDR2 YYNGEE. Trimming cost V 4 bases and J 7 bases; bases outside gene matches: 8. The CDR3 nucleotides are TGTGCCAGCAGCTCCGCCCTAGCGGGGGGAAATACGCAGTATTTT. Its protein is CASSSALAGGNTQYF.

The rearrangement uses TRBV13 and TRBJ1-3; D gene ambiguous. The germline CDR1 and CDR2 sequences are PRHDT and FYEKMQ (reference sequence). The CDR3 is made up of 13 amino acids. V lost 3 bases to trimming and J lost 4 bases, with 7 bases between them. The CDR3 loop is CASSLGEGNTIYF. CDR3 in DNA: TGTGCCAGCAGCTTGGGTGAAGGAAACACCATATATTTT.

The CDR3, as DNA: TGCGCCAGCAGCCCGAGGGGTCGAGATACGCAGTATTTT. Encoded protein: CASSPRGRDTQYF. The genes are TRBV4-1 and TRBJ2-3, with D perhaps assigned TRBD1 or TRBD2 (5 bases each). V shed 4 bases and J shed 5 bases, with 10 bases lying between them. The germline CDR1 and CDR2 sequences are MGHRA and YSYEKL. The CDR3 has 13 residues.

The chain recombines TRBV28 with TRBJ1-1; D unresolved. V was clipped by 10 bases and J by 1 base, with 7 bases between them. The CDR3 extends over 11 amino acids. Per the germline V gene, CDR1 is MDHEN and CDR2 is SYDVKM. CDR3 in amino acids: CATMRNTEAFF. The DNA for the CDR3 is TGTGCCACCATGCGGAACACTGAAGCTTTCTTT.

This chain uses TRBV27 with TRBJ1-1; TRBD1 agrees at 7 bases. From germline, CDR1 is MNHEY and CDR2 SMNVEV (reference sequence). The CDR3 is made up of 15 amino acids. V was clipped by 6 bases and J by 6 bases; unmatched bases: 13. CDR3 in DNA: TGTGCCAGCAGCCCTCAGGGGGGGGGAATACCTGAAGCTTTCTTT. Translated: CASSPQGGGIPEAFF.

As regards this clone: The junction shows a germline mismatch at one end, possibly a read error. V and J are TRBV5-6 and TRBJ2-3; 9 bases agree with TRBD2. The length of the CDR3 is 11 residues. The germline V gene encodes CDR1 SGHDT and CDR2 YYEEEE. CDR3 in amino acids: CASSFGTSRVW. The CDR3 coding sequence is TGTGCCAGCAGCTTTGGGACTAGCCGAGTCTGG.

This chain links TRBV10-2 with TRBJ1-2, with D perhaps matching TRBD1 (6 bases). The CDR3 loop spans 15 amino acids. In germline, CDR1 is WSHSY, CDR2 SAAADI. V lost 0 bases, J lost 6 bases, and 14 bases lay in between. The CDR3 DNA sequence: TGCGCCAGCAGTGAGTCGGGACAACTATACCATGGCTACACCTTC. As protein: CASSESGQLYHGYTF.

The V call is TRBV7-9, the J call TRBJ1-2; 8 bases align to TRBD1. CDR3 length: 16 residues. J was trimmed by 8 bases and V by 6 bases; bases with no gene match: 17. Germline CDR1 is SEHNR and CDR2 is FQNEAQ (reference sequence). The CDR3 DNA sequence: TGTGCCAGCAGGTCTGGAGGGACAGGCCTTTGGAGGGGCTACACCTTC. It codes for CASRSGGTGLWRGYTF.

CDR3 region: CASSFSGDRNTEAFF. The CDR3 DNA is TGTGCCAGCAGCTTTTCGGGGGACAGGAACACTGAAGCTTTCTTT. V gene TRBV7-9 combines with J gene TRBJ1-1, with 7 bases fitting TRBD1. V trimming: 3 bases; J trimming: 1 base; junction bases outside the gene matches: 5. Germline V lookup: CDR1 SEHNR, CDR2 FQNEAQ (reference sequence). The CDR3 extends over 15 amino acids.

The V and J genes are TRBV6-6 and TRBJ2-2; 8 bases map to TRBD1. Germline lookup yields CDR1 MNHNY and CDR2 SVGAGI (reference sequence). V trimming: 2 bases; J trimming: 4 bases; junction bases outside the gene matches: 3. CDR3 length: 15 amino acids. The CDR3 DNA is TGTGCCAGCAGTTACACAGGGGGTGCCACCGGGGAGCTGTTTTTT. Translated, it gives CASSYTGGATGELFF.

The CDR3 loop reads CASSLEGRYYEQYF. The CDR3 coding sequence is TGTGCCAGCAGCTTAGAGGGCAGATACTACGAGCAGTACTTC. V and J are TRBV7-7 and TRBJ2-7; no definite D call. The germline gives CDR1 SSHAT, CDR2 FNYEAQ (reference sequence). Deletions cut 1 base from V and 3 bases from J, with 10 bases between. The CDR3 has 14 amino acids.

The V gene is TRBV27, the J gene TRBJ1-2, with D possibly TRBD1 on 6 matching bases. The V end was cut by 2 bases, the J end by 3 bases, with 10 bases between. The germline CDR1 and CDR2 sequences are MNHEY and SMNVEV (reference sequence). This CDR3 comprises 14 residues. The CDR3 spells CASSLTGTHYGYTF. The DNA of the CDR3 is TGTGCCAGCAGTTTAACAGGGACCCACTATGGCTACACCTTC.